Sequencing of this T cell receptor beta chain was carried out in a study of blood T cell repertoires in COVID-19. The wider study: Samples taken during acute and convalescent COVID-19 were collected in the United States, Italy and Spain.

CDR3 length: 18 amino acids. Sequencing was performed with immunoSEQ multiplex PCR; in TCRdb, only in-frame clones are kept and a portion is missing. This sample has 300,000 to 400,000 clones, with just over 85% found just once. In terms of age and location, participants ranged from roughly 18 to 90 years and lived in under 30 US areas. This receptor was taken from a woman aged 40 to 49 with acute COVID-19. V usage is TRBV21-1 and J usage is TRBJ1-4; the listed D gene, TRBD1, was not tested against the DNA. TRBV21-1 is marked as a pseudogene. The sequenced sample was PBMCs or T cells enriched from blood (not recorded which). The CDR3 DNA sequence: TGTGCCAGCACCAACAAAAGGGACAGGGCTGCAACTAATGAAAAACTGTTTTTT. Translated, it gives CASTNKRDRAATNEKLFF.